Below are 7 T cell receptor beta chains sequenced from a single sample in a study of chemoradiotherapy in HPV16-positive cancers. Data came from immunoSEQ multiplex PCR; TCRdb stores just in-frame clones and leaves some out. Of 9,500 or so clones listed, roughly 70% were seen once; the top ten hold roughly 9%. The material was obtained from a patient who underwent chemoradiotherapy. The receptors originated from a human donor with HPV-associated anogenital cancer.

The genes are TRBV6-5 and TRBJ2-7; D might be TRBD1 (7 bases). The CDR3 contains 13 residues. Germline assignment: CDR1 MNHEY and CDR2 SVGAGI. Trimming stripped 5 bases from V and 4 bases from J, with 12 bases between. This CDR3 reads CASSKTGRYEQYF. The CDR3 nucleotides read TGTGCCAGCAGTAAGACAGGGAGGTACGAGCAGTACTTC.

The chain recombines TRBV5-1 with TRBJ2-5; 12 bases agree with TRBD2. Losses at the gene ends were 0 bases for V and 5 bases for J; bases not matched to a gene: 8. Germline values: CDR1 SGHRS, CDR2 YFSETQ. The CDR3 has 17 residues. In nucleotides, the CDR3 is TGCGCCAGCAGCTTGGTTTTATCGGGGACTAGCGGGGAGACCCAGTACTTC. Translating it yields CASSLVLSGTSGETQYF.

CDR3 sequence: CSVEDWPAREGQYF. CDR3 DNA sequence: TGCAGCGTTGAGGATTGGCCGGCGCGTGAAGGGCAGTACTTC. The chain couples TRBV29-1 to TRBJ2-7; D gene ambiguous. The CDR3 totals 14 residues. Looked up from germline, CDR1 is SQVTM and CDR2 is ANQGSEA. Deletions cut 3 bases from V and 9 bases from J, with 21 bases between.

The rearrangement links TRBV6-4 to TRBJ2-3; TRBD2 agrees at 10 bases. Germline values: CDR1 MRHNA, CDR2 SNTAGT. After removal of 4 bases from V and 1 base from J, the junction contained 8 bases not matched to a gene. The CDR3 has 17 residues. This CDR3 is CASSADASGRGTDTQYF. CDR3 nucleotides: TGTGCCAGCAGTGCCGACGCTAGCGGGAGAGGCACAGATACGCAGTATTTT.

The chain recombines TRBV4-3 with TRBJ2-3; D is tentatively TRBD1 or TRBD2 (5 bases each). The V gene lost 4 bases and the J gene lost 5 bases, with 13 bases spanning the gap. This CDR3 has 14 amino acids. CDR1 is LGHNA and CDR2 is YSLEER in the germline V gene. The DNA of the CDR3 is TGCGCCAGCAGCCCCAGGGCAGGGAGAGATACGCAGTATTTT. It translates to CASSPRAGRDTQYF.

This clone was counted between two and nine times. The V gene is TRBV6-4, the J gene TRBJ2-6; D is unresolved. This CDR3 spans 14 amino acids. Trimming left V 4 bases short and J 0 bases short, with 4 bases between. Looked up from germline, CDR1 is MRHNA and CDR2 is SNTAGT. CDR3 residues: CASSGDSGANVLTF. CDR3 nucleotide sequence: TGTGCCAGCAGTGGGGACTCTGGGGCCAACGTCCTGACTTTC.

The chain employs TRBV7-6 and TRBJ1-1; D gene unclear. With 2 bases removed from V and 2 bases from J, the gap between germline ends came to 6 bases. CDR1 and CDR2 (germline): SGHVS, FNYEAQ. CDR3 length equals 13 residues. For the CDR3, the DNA is TGTGCCAGCAGCTTAACACCTAACACTGAAGCTTTCTTT. This sequence encodes CASSLTPNTEAFF.